The sequence of this T cell receptor beta chain was determined in a study of T-cell reconstitution after alpha-beta-depleted transplantation in children. The study, taken as a whole, reports: T cells produced anew were the main source of T-cell counts and diversity one year after transplant. Several hundred expanded graft clones reportedly supplied alpha-beta T cells about two months after transplant. After transplant, high TCRbeta diversity at day 60 in some patients arose from surviving recipient T cells and thymic progenitors.

Unique molecular identifiers were used to barcode this TCRbeta library. Each CDR3 protein gets one entry after TCRdb re-called the PCR reads with MiXCR. In the table there are just over 950,000 distinct CDR3 sequences, 25% to 35% of which are singletons. Only a few counts were recorded for this clonotype. Its antigen is not identified. The source material was PBMCs, mostly from graft donor cells, sampled 360 days after TCRalphabeta/CD19-depleted stem cell transplant. The sequence was obtained from a boy in the first two years of life who had a stem cell transplant for SCID, so the T cells may come from the graft donor.

CDR3 sequence reads: CASSPGLAGGLYQETQYF. The CDR3 DNA reads TGTGCCAGCAGTCCCGGACTAGCGGGGGGGCTGTACCAAGAGACCCAGTACTTC. V gene TRBV6-1 combines with J gene TRBJ2-5; 15 positions agree with TRBD2. With 5 bases clipped from V and 0 bases from J, the junction kept 7 bases outside the gene matches. CDR3 length equals 18 residues. Germline V gene data show CDR1 as MNHNS and CDR2 as SASEGT.